A single sample is the source of the 2 T cell receptor beta chains below, sequenced in a study of blood T cell repertoires in COVID-19. Clones were read by immunoSEQ multiplex PCR, and TCRdb kept only the in-frame ones, dropping some. The sample lists some 76,000 clones, roughly four fifths occurring once. Sequenced: peripheral blood. These receptors were obtained from a man in his fifties or sixties with acute or convalescent COVID-19.

A word on this clone: The sample carries other DNA sequences with the same CDR3. The chain carries TRBV5-4 and TRBJ1-1, with D uncertain. This CDR3 region has 12 residues. The germline V and J ends were trimmed by 4 bases and 8 bases, with 12 bases remaining between them. Germline V gene lookup returns CDR1 SGHNT and CDR2 YYREEE (reference sequence). The CDR3 bases are TGTGCCAGCAGCCCGGCGGGTGGAGAAGCTTTCTTT. Translation gives CASSPAGGEAFF. Using reference TRBV5-4 and TRBJ1-1 for the parts outside the CDR3, the full variable domain is ETGVTQSPTHLIKTRGQQVTLRCSSQSGHNTVSWYQQALGQGPQFIFQYYREEENGRGNFPPRFSGLQFPNYSSELNVNALELDDSALYLCASSPAGGEAFFGQGTRLTVV.

This sequence joins TRBV14 and TRBJ2-5; 7 positions match TRBD2. J was trimmed by 2 bases and V by 6 bases; bases with no gene match: 9. This CDR3 is built from 15 residues. Per the germline V gene, CDR1 is SGHDN and CDR2 is FVKESK. The CDR3 sequence: CASSHRGGLQETQYF. The DNA of the CDR3 is TGTGCCAGCAGTCACCGCGGGGGTCTACAAGAGACCCAGTACTTC.